The 8 T cell receptor beta chains below come from one sample, sequenced in a study of blood T cells in healthy people across ages. With a J-beta primer mix and a sample-barcoded 5' primer, a second PCR ran roughly 6 to 11 cycles. TCRdb fed the 5' RACE reads into MiXCR, producing one record per CDR3 protein. Of around 800,000 distinct CDR3 sequences listed, under 30% were seen once; the top ten hold 2.5% to 3.5%. The sample was also linked to a second study, of T cells of mothers and their children.

What was sequenced was blood. All receptors derive from a boy between 10 and 17 years old in good health.

The rearrangement links TRBV3-1 to TRBJ1-6; no reliable D call. V was shortened by 1 base and J by 8 bases, with 6 bases between the two germline ends. The CDR3 is 13 amino acids. Germline V gene data show CDR1 as LGHDT and CDR2 as YNNKEL (reference sequence). The CDR3 coding sequence is TGTGCCAGCAGCCAAGCCCTCCATTCACCCCTCCACTTT. Protein: CASSQALHSPLHF.

This clonotype occurred a few times. V and J are TRBV12-3 or TRBV12-4 and TRBJ1-2; TRBD1 matches at 8 bases. The junction had 5 bases not matched to a gene; V was cut back by 6 bases and J by 8 bases. CDR3 length equals 12 residues. The DNA for the CDR3 is TGTGCCAGCAGAGGACAGGGCCTGGGCTACACCTTC. Translating it yields CASRGQGLGYTF.

The CDR3 protein is CSARALRGGDSYEQYF. Here the CDR3 DNA reads TGCAGTGCTAGAGCCCTCCGAGGGGGGGACTCCTACGAGCAGTACTTC. The chain combines TRBV20-1 with TRBJ2-7; D is perhaps TRBD2 (7 bases). Germline CDR1 DFQATT, CDR2 SNEGSKA (reference sequence). Trimming cost V 1 base and J 0 bases, with 16 bases left between them. CDR3 length: 16 residues.

This clonotype was counted many times. The gene calls are TRBV12-3 or TRBV12-4 and TRBJ2-5; possible D gene TRBD2, 6 bases. CDR3 length: 14 amino acids. Between the trimmed V and J ends, which lost 6 bases and 1 base, there was a span of 12 bases. The CDR3 loop is CASSLLGLQETQYF. The CDR3 DNA reads as TGTGCCAGCAGCTTATTGGGACTCCAAGAGACCCAGTACTTC.

This clonotype appeared a few times. V is TRBV10-1 and J is TRBJ2-7, with 10 bases that match TRBD2. This CDR3 is 19 amino acids long. Germline CDR1 is WNHNN and CDR2 is SYGVQD (reference sequence). Unmatched junction bases numbered 14, after V lost 0 bases and J lost 3 bases. The DNA of the CDR3 is TGCGCCAGCAGTGAGTCGCGAGCGGGGGGGTCCCACAGGCGCTACGAGCAGTACTTC. This translates into CASSESRAGGSHRRYEQYF.

The chain recombines TRBV6-1 with TRBJ1-2, with a tentative D call TRBD1 (6 bases). This CDR3 has 17 amino acids. Trimming shortened V by 5 bases and J by 4 bases, and 23 bases separated the two germline ends. Germline CDR1 is MNHNS and CDR2 is SASEGT. For the CDR3, the DNA is TGTGCCAGCAGTCGCGCAAGTCGACAGGCGGTCCCCTATGGCTACACCTTC. This sequence encodes CASSRASRQAVPYGYTF.

The sample holds a few counts of this clonotype. V and J are TRBV27 and TRBJ2-6; a possible D gene is TRBD1 (6 bases). The CDR3 has 17 amino acids. V lost 5 bases and J lost 4, with 18 bases in between. CDR1 and CDR2 from the germline V gene are MNHEY and SMNVEV (reference sequence). The CDR3 nucleotides read TGTGCCAGCAGTCCTTGGGCAGGGGCGCCGGGGGCCAACGTCCTGACTTTC. Translated: CASSPWAGAPGANVLTF.

The rearrangement joins TRBV12-3 or TRBV12-4 to TRBJ2-2; 12 bases line up with TRBD2. V gave up 4 bases and J gave up 5 bases; unmatched junction bases: 8. The CDR3 length is 17 residues. CDR3 in amino acids: CASSSGLAGKGTGELFF. Written as DNA, the CDR3 is TGTGCCAGCAGTTCCGGACTAGCGGGGAAGGGGACCGGGGAGCTGTTTTTT.